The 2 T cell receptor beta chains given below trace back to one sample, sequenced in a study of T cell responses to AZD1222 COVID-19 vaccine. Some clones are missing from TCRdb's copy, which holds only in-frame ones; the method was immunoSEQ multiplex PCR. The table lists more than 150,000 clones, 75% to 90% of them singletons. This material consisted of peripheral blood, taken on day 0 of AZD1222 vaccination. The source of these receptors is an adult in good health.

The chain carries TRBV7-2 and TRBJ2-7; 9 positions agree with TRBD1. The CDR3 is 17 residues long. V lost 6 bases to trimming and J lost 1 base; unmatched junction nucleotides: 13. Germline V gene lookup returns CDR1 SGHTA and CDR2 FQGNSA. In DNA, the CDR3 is TGTGCCAGCAGGTTTTACAGGGGGCCGCTCCCATCCTACGAGCAGTACTTC. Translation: CASRFYRGPLPSYEQYF.

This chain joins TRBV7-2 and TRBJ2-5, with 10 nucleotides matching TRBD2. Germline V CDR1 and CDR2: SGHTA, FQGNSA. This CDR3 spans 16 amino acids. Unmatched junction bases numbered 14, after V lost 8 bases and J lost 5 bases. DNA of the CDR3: TGTGCCAGCGCCCCGGCGATAGCGGGGGGTGCTGAGACCCAGTACTTC. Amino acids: CASAPAIAGGAETQYF. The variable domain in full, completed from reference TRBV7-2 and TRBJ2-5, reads GAGVSQSPSNKVTEKGKDVELRCDPISGHTALYWYRQSLGQGLEFLIYFQGNSAPDKSGLPSDRFSAERTGGSVSTLTIQRTQQEDSAVYLCASAPAIAGGAETQYFGPGTRLLVL.